This TCR beta chain emerged from a study of blood T cell repertoires in COVID-19. Overall study context: Specimens from acute and convalescent COVID-19 originated in the United States, Italy and Spain.

Original data processing: Scientists estimated how many nucleated cells there were by amplifying reference gene primers. The table came from immunoSEQ multiplex PCR; TCRdb's copy has only in-frame clones and leaves some out. The DNA gave D and trimming, while V, J and clone size come from that table. The table has about 260,000 clones, approximately 90% seen once; the top ten hold about 4%. Those who participated ranged in age from roughly 18 to 90 years and resided in about 24 US areas. Participants were placed into cohorts based on the clinical history they reported. The TCR originated in a woman aged 25 to 45 with acute COVID-19. Source material: PBMCs or T cells enriched from blood (not recorded which).

As DNA, the CDR3 is TGTGCCAGCAGCTTAGGGACTAGCGGGCAATGGGATGACGAGCAGTACTTC. Translating it yields CASSLGTSGQWDDEQYF. J is TRBJ2-7 and V is TRBV7-6, with 11 nucleotides matching TRBD2. This CDR3 has 17 residues. CDR1 SGHVS and CDR2 FNYEAQ come from the germline V gene. The junction had 10 bases not matched to a gene; V was cut back by 1 base and J by 5 bases. The variable domain in full, with the rest retrieved from reference TRBV7-6 and TRBJ2-7, is GAGVSQSPRYKVTKRGQDVALRCDPISGHVSLYWYRQALGQGPEFLTYFNYEAQQDKSGLPNDRFSAERPEGSISTLTIQRTEQRDSAMYRCASSLGTSGQWDDEQYFGPGTRLTVT.